A selection of T cell receptor beta chains follows, all from one sample in a study of cytomegalovirus exposure and HLA in healthy donors. Here immunoSEQ multiplex PCR was the method, and the copy in TCRdb shows in-frame clones only, minus some. The sample includes some 120,000 clones, around 82% of them seen just once. Sequenced material: PBMCs. These receptors were taken from a man between 35 and 55 years old in good health and CMV-seronegative. Both conserved end residues are part of each CDR3. The order of the fields is clone size, D gene, J gene, V gene, CDR3 protein, CDR3 DNA. D genes are given only for firm matches. The size field is filled for only some rows; it gives once, few, many or a size class.

abundance: -
d_gene: -
j_gene: TRBJ1-1
v_gene: TRBV7-3
CDR3aa: CASSTGQMNTEAFF
CDR3nt: TGTGCCAGCAGCACCGGACAGATGAACACTGAAGCTTTCTTT

abundance: -
d_gene: TRBD1
j_gene: TRBJ1-5
v_gene: TRBV7-2
CDR3aa: CASSQGGQDQPQHF
CDR3nt: TGTGCCAGCAGCCAGGGTGGACAGGATCAGCCCCAGCATTTT

abundance: -
d_gene: -
j_gene: TRBJ1-1
v_gene: TRBV7-3
CDR3aa: CASRIGHSGNTEAFF
CDR3nt: TGTGCCAGCAGAATAGGCCACTCGGGGAACACTGAAGCTTTCTTT

abundance: -
d_gene: -
j_gene: TRBJ1-5
v_gene: TRBV19
CDR3aa: CASSIEHGHNQPQHF
CDR3nt: TGTGCCAGTAGTATAGAACACGGACACAATCAGCCCCAGCATTTT

abundance: -
d_gene: -
j_gene: TRBJ1-4
v_gene: TRBV2
CDR3aa: CASSDWLATNEKLFF
CDR3nt: TGTGCCAGCAGTGATTGGCTTGCAACTAATGAAAAACTGTTTTTT

abundance: few
d_gene: -
j_gene: TRBJ2-2
v_gene: TRBV5-1
CDR3aa: CASSLVVGGTGELFF
CDR3nt: TGCGCCAGCAGCTTGGTGGTTGGCGGTACGGGGGAGCTGTTTTTT

abundance: -
d_gene: TRBD1
j_gene: TRBJ1-5
v_gene: TRBV6-5
CDR3aa: CASSYSFSDRVQPQHF
CDR3nt: TGTGCCAGCAGTTACTCCTTTTCCGACAGGGTGCAACCCCAGCATTTT

abundance: -
d_gene: TRBD2
j_gene: TRBJ2-3
v_gene: TRBV5-6
CDR3aa: CASSFREGTTDTQYF
CDR3nt: TGTGCCAGCAGCTTCCGGGAGGGCACCACAGATACGCAGTATTTT

abundance: once
d_gene: TRBD1
j_gene: TRBJ2-7
v_gene: TRBV29-1
CDR3aa: CSASRDRGAYEQYF
CDR3nt: TGCAGCGCTAGCAGAGACAGGGGTGCCTACGAGCAGTACTTC

abundance: -
d_gene: TRBD1
j_gene: TRBJ2-7
v_gene: TRBV7-3
CDR3aa: CASSPGTGVTSEQYF
CDR3nt: TGTGCCAGCAGCCCCGGGACAGGGGTCACCAGCGAGCAGTACTTC

abundance: -
d_gene: -
j_gene: TRBJ1-1
v_gene: TRBV7-9
CDR3aa: CASSLYRDTEAFF
CDR3nt: TGTGCCAGCAGCTTATACAGGGACACTGAAGCTTTCTTT

abundance: -
d_gene: -
j_gene: TRBJ1-6
v_gene: TRBV5-1
CDR3aa: CASRAQPDNPPLHF
CDR3nt: TGCGCCAGCAGAGCGCAACCTGATAATCCACCCCTCCACTTT

abundance: -
d_gene: TRBD1
j_gene: TRBJ1-1
v_gene: TRBV18
CDR3aa: CASSLGQGNTEAFF
CDR3nt: TGTGCCAGCTCACTCGGACAGGGGAACACTGAAGCTTTCTTT

abundance: -
d_gene: -
j_gene: TRBJ2-7
v_gene: TRBV7-6
CDR3aa: CASSPSQGTSSYEQYF
CDR3nt: TGTGCCAGCAGCCCAAGTCAGGGGACCTCCTCCTACGAGCAGTACTTC

abundance: -
d_gene: TRBD1
j_gene: TRBJ1-3
v_gene: TRBV4-1
CDR3aa: CASSQLQGADTIYF
CDR3nt: TGCGCCAGCAGCCAGCTACAGGGGGCGGACACCATATATTTT

abundance: -
d_gene: -
j_gene: TRBJ2-7
v_gene: TRBV4-3
CDR3aa: CASSQAWTANYEQYF
CDR3nt: TGCGCCAGCAGCCAAGCCTGGACTGCTAACTACGAGCAGTACTTC

abundance: -
d_gene: -
j_gene: TRBJ2-2
v_gene: TRBV7-3
CDR3aa: CASSLSLSGELFF
CDR3nt: TGTGCCAGCAGCTTATCCCTCAGTGGGGAGCTGTTTTTT

abundance: -
d_gene: TRBD1
j_gene: TRBJ1-4
v_gene: TRBV4-3
CDR3aa: CASSLRADRVLKANEKLFF
CDR3nt: TGCGCCAGCAGCCTAAGGGCGGACAGGGTATTGAAGGCTAATGAAAAACTGTTTTTT

abundance: -
d_gene: -
j_gene: TRBJ1-3
v_gene: TRBV6-1
CDR3aa: CASSEKRFGNTIYF
CDR3nt: TGTGCCAGCAGTGAAAAGAGGTTTGGAAACACCATATATTTT

abundance: -
d_gene: TRBD1
j_gene: TRBJ2-7
v_gene: TRBV18
CDR3aa: CASSQRQGGSSYEQYF
CDR3nt: TGTGCCAGCTCACAAAGACAGGGGGGCAGCTCCTACGAGCAGTACTTC

abundance: -
d_gene: TRBD1
j_gene: TRBJ1-4
v_gene: TRBV15
CDR3aa: CATSKTGVTGEKLFF
CDR3nt: TGTGCCACCAGCAAGACAGGGGTGACAGGTGAAAAACTGTTTTTT

abundance: -
d_gene: TRBD1
j_gene: TRBJ1-1
v_gene: TRBV7-9
CDR3aa: CASSPDRAEAFF
CDR3nt: TGTGCCAGCAGCCCGGACAGGGCTGAAGCTTTCTTT

abundance: -
d_gene: -
j_gene: TRBJ2-7
v_gene: TRBV7-9
CDR3aa: CASSPTMDSAYEQYF
CDR3nt: TGTGCCAGCAGCCCCACCATGGACTCAGCCTACGAGCAGTACTTC

abundance: few
d_gene: TRBD1
j_gene: TRBJ1-5
v_gene: TRBV28
CDR3aa: CASIKDREGQPQHF
CDR3nt: TGTGCCAGCATTAAGGACAGGGAAGGACAGCCCCAGCATTTT

abundance: -
d_gene: TRBD1
j_gene: TRBJ1-6
v_gene: TRBV14
CDR3aa: CASSPDRGQGRSPLHF
CDR3nt: TGTGCCAGCAGCCCAGATCGCGGACAGGGTCGGTCACCCCTCCACTTT

abundance: -
d_gene: -
j_gene: TRBJ1-1
v_gene: TRBV7-9
CDR3aa: CASSSGGKTEAFF
CDR3nt: TGTGCCAGCAGCTCCGGGGGGAAGACTGAAGCTTTCTTT

abundance: -
d_gene: -
j_gene: TRBJ2-2
v_gene: TRBV7-2
CDR3aa: CASSLRSGRGGAHTGELFF
CDR3nt: TGTGCCAGCAGCTTACGCTCTGGCAGGGGAGGGGCGCACACCGGGGAGCTGTTTTTT

abundance: -
d_gene: -
j_gene: TRBJ1-2
v_gene: TRBV6-5
CDR3aa: CASSYGSYGYTF
CDR3nt: TGTGCCAGCAGTTACGGCAGCTATGGCTACACCTTC

abundance: -
d_gene: -
j_gene: TRBJ2-7
v_gene: TRBV4-1
CDR3aa: CASSQRGEGVLDEQYF
CDR3nt: TGCGCCAGCAGCCAAAGGGGAGAGGGGGTTCTCGACGAGCAGTACTTC

abundance: -
d_gene: -
j_gene: TRBJ1-4
v_gene: TRBV6-1
CDR3aa: CASSEALGLVRLFF
CDR3nt: TGTGCCAGCAGTGAAGCCCTTGGACTGGTCAGACTGTTTTTT

abundance: -
d_gene: -
j_gene: TRBJ1-4
v_gene: TRBV5-4
CDR3aa: CASSLSSGEREKLFF
CDR3nt: TGTGCCAGCAGCTTGTCGTCAGGGGAGCGGGAAAAACTGTTTTTT

abundance: once
d_gene: TRBD2
j_gene: TRBJ2-1
v_gene: TRBV6-1
CDR3aa: CASSDGTSGNHEQFF
CDR3nt: TGTGCCAGCAGTGACGGGACTAGCGGGAACCATGAGCAGTTCTTC

abundance: -
d_gene: -
j_gene: TRBJ2-3
v_gene: TRBV9
CDR3aa: CASSVAELRDTQYF
CDR3nt: TGTGCCAGCAGCGTAGCTGAGTTGCGGGATACGCAGTATTTT

abundance: -
d_gene: TRBD1
j_gene: TRBJ1-6
v_gene: TRBV6-6
CDR3aa: CASSNSGQGSPLHF
CDR3nt: TGTGCCAGCAGTAACTCGGGACAGGGGTCACCCCTCCACTTT

abundance: -
d_gene: TRBD1
j_gene: TRBJ1-5
v_gene: TRBV6-6
CDR3aa: CASSYSQGEQPQHF
CDR3nt: TGTGCCAGCAGTTACTCGCAGGGGGAACAGCCCCAGCATTTT

abundance: -
d_gene: TRBD1
j_gene: TRBJ2-2
v_gene: TRBV5-1
CDR3aa: CASSFAGQGPTGELFF
CDR3nt: TGCGCCAGCAGCTTCGCCGGACAGGGACCCACCGGGGAGCTGTTTTTT

abundance: -
d_gene: -
j_gene: TRBJ2-7
v_gene: TRBV15
CDR3aa: CATSRTLIGDYEQYF
CDR3nt: TGTGCCACCAGCAGAACATTAATCGGGGACTACGAGCAGTACTTC

abundance: few
d_gene: -
j_gene: TRBJ2-2
v_gene: TRBV7-2
CDR3aa: CASSPPSRGPTGELFF
CDR3nt: TGTGCCAGCAGCCCCCCGTCGCGAGGGCCCACCGGGGAGCTGTTTTTT

abundance: -
d_gene: TRBD2
j_gene: TRBJ2-1
v_gene: TRBV7-3
CDR3aa: CASSRLLGGDEQFF
CDR3nt: TGTGCCAGCAGCCGACTTCTGGGGGGGGATGAGCAGTTCTTC

abundance: -
d_gene: TRBD2
j_gene: TRBJ2-2
v_gene: TRBV11-3
CDR3aa: CASSLLAGSLNTGELFF
CDR3nt: TGTGCCAGCAGCTTACTAGCGGGGTCCCTTAACACCGGGGAGCTGTTTTTT

abundance: -
d_gene: TRBD1
j_gene: TRBJ2-7
v_gene: TRBV4-1
CDR3aa: CASSLTTGISYEQYF
CDR3nt: TGCGCCAGCAGCCTAACGACAGGGATCTCCTACGAGCAGTACTTC

abundance: -
d_gene: -
j_gene: TRBJ2-1
v_gene: TRBV2
CDR3aa: CASTGWGVGNNEQFF
CDR3nt: TGTGCCAGCACTGGATGGGGGGTTGGAAACAATGAGCAGTTCTTC

abundance: -
d_gene: TRBD1
j_gene: TRBJ1-1
v_gene: TRBV19
CDR3aa: CASSDRTEAFF
CDR3nt: TGTGCCAGCTCGGACAGGACTGAAGCTTTCTTT

abundance: -
d_gene: TRBD2
j_gene: TRBJ2-7
v_gene: TRBV2
CDR3aa: CASSALAGSYEQYF
CDR3nt: TGTGCCAGCAGTGCACTAGCGGGTTCCTACGAGCAGTACTTC

abundance: -
d_gene: TRBD2
j_gene: TRBJ2-1
v_gene: TRBV4-1
CDR3aa: CASSQAQGGEGLASHEQFF
CDR3nt: TGCGCCAGCAGCCAAGCCCAAGGGGGGGAGGGACTAGCGTCGCATGAGCAGTTCTTC

abundance: -
d_gene: TRBD1
j_gene: TRBJ1-2
v_gene: TRBV4-3
CDR3aa: CASSQGTGTGNGYTF
CDR3nt: TGCGCCAGCAGCCAAGGAACCGGGACAGGGAATGGCTACACCTTC

abundance: -
d_gene: -
j_gene: TRBJ2-1
v_gene: TRBV7-6
CDR3aa: CASSLVGGNEQFF
CDR3nt: TGTGCCAGCAGCTTAGTCGGGGGCAATGAGCAGTTCTTC

abundance: -
d_gene: TRBD2
j_gene: TRBJ2-5
v_gene: TRBV11-3
CDR3aa: CASILPGGSGSQETQYF
CDR3nt: TGTGCCAGCATCCTCCCCGGGGGGAGCGGGTCACAAGAGACCCAGTACTTC

abundance: -
d_gene: TRBD2
j_gene: TRBJ2-2
v_gene: TRBV4-3
CDR3aa: CASSQDYPSGTGELFF
CDR3nt: TGCGCCAGCAGCCAAGATTACCCTAGCGGCACCGGGGAGCTGTTTTTT

abundance: -
d_gene: -
j_gene: TRBJ1-2
v_gene: TRBV14
CDR3aa: CASSQEAGRGGYTF
CDR3nt: TGTGCCAGCAGCCAAGAGGCTGGGAGGGGTGGCTACACCTTC

abundance: -
d_gene: -
j_gene: TRBJ1-1
v_gene: TRBV27
CDR3aa: CASRQGPPNTEAFF
CDR3nt: TGTGCCAGCAGACAGGGCCCTCCGAACACTGAAGCTTTCTTT

abundance: -
d_gene: TRBD1
j_gene: TRBJ2-2
v_gene: TRBV9
CDR3aa: CASSTKTGTDNTGELFF
CDR3nt: TGTGCCAGCAGCACCAAAACCGGGACAGACAACACCGGGGAGCTGTTTTTT

abundance: -
d_gene: -
j_gene: TRBJ1-5
v_gene: TRBV7-9
CDR3aa: CSSSPPGASSNQPQHF
CDR3nt: TGTTCCAGCAGCCCCCCAGGGGCCTCTAGCAATCAGCCCCAGCATTTT